One and the same sample provided the 7 T cell receptor beta chains below, sequenced in a study of stem cell transplantation in POMP-related autoinflammatory disease. General study findings and limits: Patients with PRAID showed a restricted number of unique TRB V-J gene pairings. In patients with PRAID, every analyzed T-cell subset tended to show lower diversity and higher clonality.

Libraries were prepared by immunoSEQ multiplex PCR; TCRdb keeps only in-frame clonotypes and omits some of them. The sample carries about 10,000 clones, roughly 86% recorded once. No antigen has been identified for these receptors. The sequencing here drew on CD8+ T cells from PBMCs, taken before stem cell transplantation. The receptors stem from a human donor with POMP-related autoinflammation and immune dysregulation (PRAID).

The chain links TRBV5-6 to TRBJ2-7, with D maybe TRBD2 (5 bases). This CDR3 has 12 amino acids. V gave up 0 bases and J gave up 5 bases, with 6 bases separating them. From germline, CDR1 is SGHDT and CDR2 YYEEEE. The CDR3 spells CASSLAGDEQYF. The CDR3 nucleotides are TGTGCCAGCAGCTTGGCCGGGGACGAGCAGTACTTC.

CDR3: CASSLGRRLNGYGYTF. For the CDR3, the DNA is TGTGCCAGCAGCTTGGGTCGCAGGCTAAATGGCTATGGCTACACCTTC. The gene calls are TRBV5-5 and TRBJ1-2; no reliable D call. V gave up 0 bases and J gave up 4 bases, with 16 bases separating them. The CDR3 has 16 amino acids. CDR1 and CDR2 from the germline V gene are SGHKS and YYEKEE (reference sequence).

The chain recombines TRBV18 with TRBJ2-5; 7 positions match TRBD2. After removal of 1 base from V and 3 bases from J, the junction contained 2 bases not matched to a gene. The germline V gene encodes CDR1 KGHSH and CDR2 LQKENI. The CDR3 is 14 residues long. This chain's CDR3 is CASSPLREEETQYF. CDR3 bases: TGTGCCAGCTCACCACTCCGGGAGGAAGAGACCCAGTACTTC.

CDR3 coding DNA: TGCGCCAGCACCCCTTGGGGGACAGCTGGAAACACCATATATTTT. It codes for CASTPWGTAGNTIYF. The chain joins TRBV4-1 to TRBJ1-3; TRBD1 aligns across 7 bases. The V gene end was trimmed by 7 bases and the J gene end by 2 bases; junction bases not matched to a gene: 8. The CDR3 spans 15 residues. Germline loops: CDR1 MGHRA, CDR2 YSYEKL.

The chain couples TRBV6-1 to TRBJ2-7, with 10 bases matching TRBD2. Germline CDR1 MNHNS, CDR2 SASEGT. The trim removed 0 bases at V and 3 bases at J, leaving 5 bases unmatched. CDR3 length: 16 amino acids. The CDR3 DNA reads as TGTGCCAGCAGTGAAGCGCTTCCTAGCGGGAGCTACGAGCAGTACTTC. This encodes CASSEALPSGSYEQYF.

The chain has TRBV29-1 and TRBJ1-2; no definite D call. Germline assignment: CDR1 SQVTM and CDR2 ANQGSEA. The CDR3 totals 12 residues. V was clipped by 5 bases and J by 0 bases, with 7 bases between them. This chain's CDR3 is CSVRISNYGYTF. The CDR3 region has the DNA TGCAGCGTTCGGATATCTAACTATGGCTACACCTTC.

This chain connects TRBV7-9 to TRBJ2-7, with TRBD2 identical over 9 bases. CDR1 SEHNR and CDR2 FQNEAQ come from the germline V gene (reference sequence). The CDR3 consists of 17 residues. Trimming at V came to 3 bases and at J to 1 base, leaving 10 bases not matched to a gene. The CDR3: CASSFFPQLAGSYEQYF. The CDR3 nucleotides are TGTGCCAGCAGCTTTTTCCCCCAGCTAGCGGGGTCCTACGAGCAGTACTTC.